Listed below are T cell receptor beta chains from one sample, sequenced in a study of cytomegalovirus exposure and HLA in healthy donors. The method was immunoSEQ multiplex PCR; TCRdb's version includes in-frame clones alone and lacks a portion of them. The sample spans around 130,000 clones; the ten largest clones claim less than 2.5%. The sequencing sample was made of PBMCs. Receptors were obtained from a woman in her sixties or seventies in good health and CMV-seronegative. The CDR3 runs from the conserved cysteine through the conserved F or W. A D gene is named only where the DNA matches it firmly.

v_gene,j_gene,d_gene,CDR3nt,CDR3aa
TRBV5-5,TRBJ2-5,TRBD1,TGTGCCAGCAGCCAGGGGGACCAAGAGACCCAGTACTTC,CASSQGDQETQYF
TRBV27,TRBJ1-4,NA,TGTGCCAGCAGCCCCCACCCATCAGGGGTCGAGGAAAAACTGTTTTTT,CASSPHPSGVEEKLFF
TRBV1,TRBJ1-1,NA,TGCACCAGCAGGCTACCCGGAGGGGGGGCGGGAACTGAAGCTTTCTTT,CTSRLPGGGAGTEAFF
TRBV5-3,TRBJ1-1,TRBD1,TGTGCCAGAAGCTTATACAGGGGGCTGAACACTGAAGCTTTCTTT,CARSLYRGLNTEAFF
TRBV25-1,TRBJ2-3,TRBD2,TGTGCCAGCAGTGATTGGGGGGAGGGGCGTCTGACAGATACGCAGTATTTT,CASSDWGEGRLTDTQYF
TRBV7-6,TRBJ2-5,TRBD2,TGTGCCAGCAGCTTAGAGGCGGGAGGGCAAGAGACCCAGTACTTC,CASSLEAGGQETQYF
TRBV10-1,TRBJ2-2,NA,TGCGCCAGCAGTGAGCCCAGGGTCCCCCTAACCGGGGAGCTGTTTTTT,CASSEPRVPLTGELFF
TRBV5-1,TRBJ2-3,TRBD2,TGCGCCAGCAGCTTGGGGGCGGGGGGGAACACAGATACGCAGTATTTT,CASSLGAGGNTDTQYF
TRBV7-9,TRBJ2-7,TRBD2,TGTGCCAGCAGCGTGGGACTAGCGGGAGGCATCGACGAGCAGTACTTC,CASSVGLAGGIDEQYF
TRBV10-2,TRBJ2-3,NA,TGCGCCAGCAGGGAGGGGGGGGGCCTCACCAACACAGATACGCAGTATTTT,CASREGGGLTNTDTQYF
TRBV2,TRBJ1-3,NA,TGTGCCAGTTCAGGACTTATCTCTGGAAACACCATATATTTT,CASSGLISGNTIYF
TRBV28,TRBJ1-1,NA,TGTGCCAGCAGCACAACAGCTATGAACACTGAAGCTTTCTTT,CASSTTAMNTEAFF
TRBV19,TRBJ2-1,TRBD2,TGTGCCAGTAGTGAGCGGGGGGGCCCCGAGCAGTTCTTC,CASSERGGPEQFF
TRBV27,TRBJ1-4,TRBD1,TGTGCCAGCGGAGTTTCCGGGACAGATAAACTGTTTTTT,CASGVSGTDKLFF
TRBV7-9,TRBJ2-2,TRBD2,TGTGCCAGCAGCTGGGGAGGGATTAGAGCCGGGGAGCTGTTTTTT,CASSWGGIRAGELFF
TRBV10-3,TRBJ2-7,TRBD2,TGTGCCATCAGTGAGTCGAGCGGGGAAGGGTACGAGCAGTACTTC,CAISESSGEGYEQYF
TRBV4-1,TRBJ2-1,TRBD2,TGCGCCAGCAGCCAAAGACGGGGACTAGCGGGAGGGAAAACCTACAATGAGCAGTTCTTC,CASSQRRGLAGGKTYNEQFF
TRBV21-1,TRBJ2-2,NA,TGTGCCAGCAGCAAAGAGGCAGGGACCGGGGAGCTGTTTTTT,CASSKEAGTGELFF
TRBV28,TRBJ2-5,TRBD1,TGTGCCAGCAGTTCGACAGGGCCCCAAGAGACCCAGTACTTC,CASSSTGPQETQYF
TRBV7-9,TRBJ2-1,TRBD2,TGTGCCAGCAGCTTCCAGCGGGGGGGCCAAGTTGAGCAGTTCTTC,CASSFQRGGQVEQFF
TRBV5-1,TRBJ2-2,TRBD1,TGCGCCAGCAGCTCAGGGACAGGGTATACCGGGGAGCTGTTTTTT,CASSSGTGYTGELFF
TRBV27,TRBJ2-1,TRBD2,TGTGCCAGCGGTCGGACTAGCGGGGGTAACGGGTTCTTC,CASGRTSGGNGFF
TRBV5-8,TRBJ1-5,NA,TGTGCCAGCAGCGAAATCGGAACACGGGATCAGCCCCAGCATTTT,CASSEIGTRDQPQHF
TRBV2,TRBJ1-4,NA,TGTGCCAGCAGTCCCGACAGGCCAACTAATGAAAAACTGTTTTTT,CASSPDRPTNEKLFF
TRBV7-6,TRBJ1-4,TRBD1,TGTGCCAGCAGCTTAGGGGCTCCTGACCCGGGACAGGGGGGTGAAAAACTGTTTTTT,CASSLGAPDPGQGGEKLFF
TRBV21-1,TRBJ1-3,NA,TGTGCCAGCAGCAAATGTCCCCCTGCGGTGGATGGAAACACCATATATTTT,CASSKCPPAVDGNTIYF
TRBV27,TRBJ1-6,NA,TGTGCCAGCAGTTTGTTTAGAGGGGGGGGGCAGAGCTCCTATAATTCACCCCTCCACTTT,CASSLFRGGGQSSYNSPLHF
TRBV6-1,TRBJ2-7,NA,TGTGCCAGCAAGGACCGGCAGGGGCGAGCCTACGAGCAGTACTTC,CASKDRQGRAYEQYF
TRBV6-5,TRBJ2-4,TRBD1,TGTGCCAGCAGTTACTCTCACAGGGGCAAAAACATTCAGTACTTC,CASSYSHRGKNIQYF
TRBV28,TRBJ1-6,TRBD1,TGTGCCAGCAGTCGCAATAGTAGGGGGCTCGGCAATTCACCCCTCCACTTT,CASSRNSRGLGNSPLHF
TRBV2,TRBJ1-4,NA,TGTGCCAGCAACAAAGACAGTTCTAATGAAAAACTGTTTTTT,CASNKDSSNEKLFF
TRBV27,TRBJ2-1,TRBD2,TGTGCCAGCCTCAGGGGGAGCGGGGGGGACAGCTCCTACAATGAGCAGTTCTTC,CASLRGSGGDSSYNEQFF
TRBV28,TRBJ2-2,TRBD2,TGTGCCAGCAGTTCTAGCGGGGGCCCCCCCGGGGAGCTGTTTTTT,CASSSSGGPPGELFF
TRBV7-9,TRBJ2-1,NA,TGTGCCAGCAGCATCCTACGATCCGGTCCCCGGGGCTACAATGAGCAGTTCTTC,CASSILRSGPRGYNEQFF
TRBV2,TRBJ2-7,TRBD1,TGTGCCAGCAAGGGGTCAGGGGGCATCTACGAGCAGTACTTC,CASKGSGGIYEQYF
TRBV7-3,TRBJ1-1,NA,TGTGCCAGCAGCTTAACCCTGGTCGGGCTCAACCGGGATGAAGCTTTCTTT,CASSLTLVGLNRDEAFF
TRBV19,TRBJ2-7,TRBD1,TGTGCCAGTAGTATTGGCAGGGGGCTTGAGCAGTACTTC,CASSIGRGLEQYF
TRBV6-5,TRBJ1-2,TRBD1,TGTGCCAGTGGACAGGGGGCTAGCTATGGCTACACCTTC,CASGQGASYGYTF
TRBV5-1,TRBJ2-3,TRBD1,TGCGCCAGCAGCAGGACAGGGGGCACAGATACGCAGTATTTT,CASSRTGGTDTQYF
TRBV10-3,TRBJ2-3,NA,TGTGCCATCAGTGAGCCTAGTGGCAGGGGAACAGATACGCAGTATTTT,CAISEPSGRGTDTQYF
TRBV12-5,TRBJ2-2,NA,TGTGCTAGTGGTTTGGAGGGAGTTGCCGGGGAGCTGTTTTTT,CASGLEGVAGELFF
TRBV27,TRBJ1-5,NA,TGTGCCAGCAGTTTACGTCCAGGATTTAGCAATCAGCCCCAGCATTTT,CASSLRPGFSNQPQHF
TRBV14,TRBJ1-3,NA,TGTGCCAGCAGCCGTTACACACGAAACACCATATATTTT,CASSRYTRNTIYF
TRBV2,TRBJ1-1,NA,TGTGCCAGCAGTTCATACACTGAAGCTTTCTTT,CASSSYTEAFF
TRBV2,TRBJ1-1,NA,TGTGCCAGCAGTGTTGGCGGACACCTGGAAGCTTTCTTT,CASSVGGHLEAFF
TRBV5-5,TRBJ1-4,TRBD1,TGTGCCAGCAGAGGGGGCCCGGGACAGGGGGCGCCGAATGAAAAACTGTTTTTT,CASRGGPGQGAPNEKLFF
TRBV27,TRBJ1-6,TRBD1,TGTGCCAGCAGTCAAAAGACAGGGTTGGGCTCCTATAATTCACCCCTCCACTTT,CASSQKTGLGSYNSPLHF
TRBV27,TRBJ1-3,TRBD1,TGTGCCAGCAGTTTATCATGGACAGGAGGAAACACCATATATTTT,CASSLSWTGGNTIYF
TRBV30,TRBJ1-4,NA,TGTGCCTGGAGCCCCAGCGGGAGGGGTGAAAAACTGTTTTTT,CAWSPSGRGEKLFF
TRBV11-2,TRBJ2-7,NA,TGTGCCAGCAGCTTAGGGTTGGAGGTTTCCCACGAGCAGTACTTC,CASSLGLEVSHEQYF
TRBV5-6,TRBJ2-7,TRBD2,TGTGCCAGCAGCCCGGGGGGACTAGCGGGCGCCTACGAGCAGTACTTC,CASSPGGLAGAYEQYF
TRBV6-5,TRBJ1-1,TRBD1,TGTGCCAGCAGTGCCACCAGGGGGCCCACTGAAGCTTTCTTT,CASSATRGPTEAFF
TRBV6-1,TRBJ2-3,NA,TGTGCCAGCAGTGAAGAAGCGGCTCACACAGATACGCAGTATTTT,CASSEEAAHTDTQYF
TRBV6-6,TRBJ1-4,NA,TGTGCCAGCAGCCAGGGTGCGACTAATGAAAAACTGTTTTTT,CASSQGATNEKLFF
TRBV19,TRBJ1-2,TRBD1,TGTGCCAGTAGTACCCGACAGGGCGTGGGAGCTAACTATGGCTACACCTTC,CASSTRQGVGANYGYTF
TRBV27,TRBJ2-4,NA,TGTGCCAGCAGTTTGCCCCCAGGTTTCTTGCCCAAAAACATTCAGTACTTC,CASSLPPGFLPKNIQYF